What follows are 21 T cell receptor beta chains derived from one specimen sequenced in a study of T cell clusters in autoimmune cytopenias. TRB amplification used roughly 250 ng of peripheral blood genomic DNA. One tube held mixed TRB-A and TRB-B primer pools for touch-down PCR. TCRdb re-called the multiplex PCR reads and catalogs CDR3 proteins one per entry, DNA excluded. In all, the sample yields about 5,000 distinct CDR3 sequences. The same specimen was also included in a second study, on T cell repertoires in aging, cancer and after chemotherapy.

Sequencing was done on a sample of peripheral blood. The receptors come from a human donor in good health.

The V and J genes are TRBV18 and TRBJ2-7; TCRdb indicates TRBD1, and absent DNA this call remains unverified. CDR3 length equals 15 residues. Germline CDR1 KGHSH, CDR2 LQKENI. The CDR3 reads CASSPREGALYEQYF. Looking up the rest from reference TRBV18 and TRBJ2-7 gives the full variable domain: NAGVMQNPRHLVRRRGQEARLRCSPMKGHSHVYWYRQLPEEGLKFMVYLQKENIIDESGMPKERFSAEFPKEGPSILRIQQVVRGDSAAYFCASSPREGALYEQYFGPGTRLTVT.

The gene calls are TRBV10-3 and TRBJ2-3; the D call of TRBD2 rests on TCRdb alone, since no DNA is present to check it. The CDR3 covers 15 residues. Germline V gene sequence: CDR1 ENHRY, CDR2 SYGVKD. This CDR3 is CAIGVAGGPTDTQYF.

This clonotype ranks as medium-sized (0.01 to 0.1%) in terms of frequency. The chain combines TRBV30 with TRBJ1-1. The germline V gene encodes CDR1 GTSNPN and CDR2 SVGIG (reference sequence). The CDR3 extends over 11 amino acids. CDR3 residues: CAWSVIREAFF.

This sequence joins TRBV5-1 and TRBJ2-5; the TRBD1 assignment by TCRdb is unverifiable without DNA. Germline CDR1 is SGHRS and CDR2 is YFSETQ. The CDR3 is 15 amino acids. The CDR3 is CASSLLDRVSETQYF.

V usage is TRBV11-2 and J usage is TRBJ1-5; TCRdb lists TRBD1, though no DNA is available to test this call. Germline V gene lookup returns CDR1 SGHAT and CDR2 FQNNGV. This CDR3 contains 14 residues. CDR3 sequence: CASSPQGRGQPQHF.

J is TRBJ2-5 and V is TRBV7-2; TCRdb's assignment of TRBD2 cannot be checked, as there is no DNA. Germline V lookup: CDR1 SGHTA, CDR2 FQGNSA. The CDR3 has 16 amino acids. The CDR3 here is CASSLGLAYYQETQYF.

The chain is built from TRBV5-4 and TRBJ2-7. The CDR3 is 13 amino acids. Germline V gene data show CDR1 as SGHNT and CDR2 as YYREEE (reference sequence). The CDR3 here is CASGTGAPYEQYF.

V usage is TRBV5-1 and J usage is TRBJ2-7; the D call from TCRdb, TRBD1, cannot be confirmed without DNA. The CDR3 loop spans 14 amino acids. Looked up from germline, CDR1 is SGHRS and CDR2 is YFSETQ. The CDR3 spells CASSGGTGADEQYF.

By frequency, this clonotype is medium-sized. V and J are TRBV7-6 and TRBJ2-1; TCRdb reports TRBD2, a call that lacks DNA to check it against. In germline, CDR1 is SGHVS, CDR2 FNYEAQ. The length of the CDR3 is 15 residues. The CDR3: CASSPAGRVPYEQFF.

In terms of frequency, this clonotype is medium-sized (0.01 to 0.1%). The J gene is TRBJ1-6, the V gene TRBV6-1; the TCRdb D gene call, TRBD1, has no DNA to confirm it. The germline V gene has CDR1 MNHNS and CDR2 SASEGT. CDR3 size: 15 residues. This CDR3 reads CASSEASTANSPLHF.

V gene TRBV29-1 combines with J gene TRBJ1-3; TCRdb designates TRBD1, a call that cannot be tested without DNA. The germline V gene has CDR1 SQVTM and CDR2 ANQGSEA. The CDR3 extends over 15 amino acids. Here the CDR3 reads CSVGQGTGDGNTIYF. Full variable domain (rest looked up from reference TRBV29-1 and TRBJ1-3): SAVISQKPSRDICQRGTSLTIQCQVDSQVTMMFWYRQQPGQSLTLIATANQGSEATYESGFVIDKFPISRPNLTFSTLTVSNMSPEDSSIYLCSVGQGTGDGNTIYFGEGSWLTVV.

This clonotype is classed as medium-sized by frequency. The V and J genes are TRBV19 and TRBJ2-7. CDR1 is LNHDA and CDR2 is SQIVND in the germline V gene (reference sequence). CDR3 length: 13 amino acids. CDR3: CASGSTGDYEQYF.

The chain employs TRBV27 and TRBJ2-7; TCRdb proposes TRBD2, but this gene call is untestable without DNA. CDR3 length: 15 amino acids. CDR1 is MNHEY, CDR2 SMNVEV, per germline (reference sequence). CDR3 sequence reads: CASSSLGQGAYEQYF.

V gene TRBV5-4 combines with J gene TRBJ1-1; no DNA is available, so the TRBD1 call from TCRdb remains unchecked. In germline, CDR1 is SGHNT, CDR2 YYREEE (reference sequence). The CDR3 is 11 amino acids. This CDR3 is CASSPGVRAFF.

CDR3 protein: CASSLEGGRGTQYF. The V gene is TRBV5-1, the J gene TRBJ2-3; TCRdb's assignment of TRBD1 cannot be checked, as there is no DNA. The CDR3 runs to 14 residues. Germline CDR1 is SGHRS and CDR2 is YFSETQ.

The V and J genes are TRBV5-1 and TRBJ2-1; TCRdb names TRBD2, which stays unverified in the absence of DNA. Germline CDR1 and CDR2: SGHRS and YFSETQ. The CDR3 is made up of 16 amino acids. The CDR3 sequence: CASSLVPSGAYNEQFF. The whole variable domain, filled in from reference TRBV5-1 and TRBJ2-1, reads KAGVTQTPRYLIKTRGQQVTLSCSPISGHRSVSWYQQTPGQGLQFLFEYFSETQRNKGNFPGRFSGRQFSNSRSEMNVSTLELGDSALYLCASSLVPSGAYNEQFFGPGTRLTVL.

This clonotype is classed as medium-sized (0.01 to 0.1%) by frequency. The V gene is TRBV27, the J gene TRBJ1-6; without DNA, the TCRdb call of TRBD1 cannot be checked. This CDR3 region has 16 residues. Germline-derived CDR1 and CDR2 are MNHEY and SMNVEV (reference sequence). The CDR3 spells CASSLRGSLGPSPLHF.

V and J are TRBV9 and TRBJ1-3. This CDR3 is 14 amino acids long. Germline values: CDR1 SGDLS, CDR2 YYNGEE. CDR3 sequence: CASSAQTRQNTIYF. The full variable domain, in which reference TRBV9 and TRBJ1-3 provide the parts outside the CDR3, is DSGVTQTPKHLITATGQRVTLRCSPRSGDLSVYWYQQSLDQGLQFLIQYYNGEERAKGNILERFSAQQFPDLHSELNLSSLELGDSALYFCASSAQTRQNTIYFGEGSWLTVV.

Considering frequency, this clonotype is medium-sized. The chain joins TRBV5-4 to TRBJ2-1; TCRdb selects TRBD1, and the lack of DNA leaves this call unchecked. This CDR3 comprises 15 residues. The germline V gene has CDR1 SGHNT and CDR2 YYREEE (reference sequence). CDR3 sequence: CASSRGRSTYNEQFF.

In terms of frequency, this clonotype is medium-sized. The V gene is TRBV6-1, the J gene TRBJ1-2. This CDR3 spans 12 amino acids. Germline V gives CDR1 MNHNS, CDR2 SASEGT. This CDR3 reads CASSPAFSGYTF.

In terms of frequency, this clonotype is medium-sized (0.01 to 0.1%). This chain's CDR3 is CASSQLAATNEKLFF. J is TRBJ1-4 and V is TRBV19. Germline V gene data show CDR1 as LNHDA and CDR2 as SQIVND (reference sequence). The CDR3 length is 15 residues.